The 8 T cell receptor beta chains below all came from one sample that was sequenced in a study of regulatory T cells. Points from the study as a whole: Hydrophobic residues at CDR3 positions 6 and 7 were enriched in conventional CD4+ T cells of CD3G-deficient patients.

Primers: 52 TRBV forward and 13 TRBJ reverse. Using immunoSEQ multiplex PCR, the repertoire was profiled, and TCRdb retains in-frame clones only, with some absent. The table records tens of thousands of clones, 70% to 90% of them present only once. These receptors have no identified antigens. What was sequenced was conventional CD4+ T cells sorted from blood. The receptors shown here come from a child aged 5-17 years with CD3G deficiency.

In regard to this clone: Other DNA sequences from this sample encode an identical CDR3 as well. The V gene is TRBV5-1, the J gene TRBJ2-3, with D hard to call. This CDR3 has 14 amino acids. Germline loops: CDR1 SGHRS, CDR2 YFSETQ. V was cut by 0 bases and J by 2 bases, with 7 bases left in between. For the CDR3, the DNA is TGCGCCAGCAGCTTGGGCGGCACCACAGATACGCAGTATTTT. It encodes CASSLGGTTDTQYF.

The chain couples TRBV5-1 to TRBJ2-2, with TRBD1 matching over 7 bases. The V gene's germline CDR1 is SGHRS and CDR2 YFSETQ. J lost 2 bases, V lost 4 bases, and 8 bases had no gene match. The CDR3 runs 16 residues. For the CDR3, the DNA is TGCGCCAGCAGCGCCTGGACAGGAGCTAACACCGGGGAGCTGTTTTTT. It specifies CASSAWTGANTGELFF.

The chain is built from TRBV6-1 and TRBJ2-7; D is perhaps TRBD1 (6 bases). Germline lookup yields CDR1 MNHNS and CDR2 SASEGT. This CDR3 spans 15 amino acids. The germline V and J ends were trimmed by 3 bases and 2 bases, with 14 bases remaining between them. CDR3 nucleotide sequence: TGTGCCAGCAGTGATTTGGGACATGGGACCTACGAGCAGTACTTC. Amino acid sequence: CASSDLGHGTYEQYF.

This sequence joins TRBV7-9 and TRBJ2-7; D not resolved. The germline V and J ends were trimmed by 4 bases and 6 bases, with 13 bases remaining between them. The CDR3 sequence is 13 residues long. CDR1 and CDR2 (germline): SEHNR, FQNEAQ (reference sequence). In nucleotides, the CDR3 is TGTGCCAGCAGCTCGGACGGCTGGGGCGAGCAGTACTTC. Protein: CASSSDGWGEQYF.

This clone came up a few times. The V call is TRBV6-1, the J call TRBJ1-1; D uncertain. Between the trimmed V and J ends, which lost 4 bases and 0 bases, there was a span of 12 bases. This CDR3 region has 15 residues. The germline V gene encodes CDR1 MNHNS and CDR2 SASEGT. The CDR3 protein is CASSARLGMNTEAFF. CDR3 bases: TGTGCCAGCAGTGCAAGACTGGGGATGAACACTGAAGCTTTCTTT.

The chain recombines TRBV5-1 with TRBJ2-5, with 14 nucleotides matching TRBD2. Losses at the gene ends were 4 bases for V and 4 bases for J; bases not matched to a gene: 6. The germline gives CDR1 SGHRS, CDR2 YFSETQ. This CDR3 contains 16 residues. DNA of the CDR3: TGCGCCAGCAGCCCGGGACTAGCGGGAGTGGTAGAGACCCAGTACTTC. It codes for CASSPGLAGVVETQYF.

The V and J genes are TRBV10-2 and TRBJ1-5; D gene unclear. V lost 4 bases to trimming and J lost 0 bases, with 4 bases between them. The CDR3 is made up of 13 amino acids. CDR1 and CDR2 (germline): WSHSY, SAAADI. The CDR3, as DNA: TGCGCCAGCAGTGTCGGTAGCAATCAGCCCCAGCATTTT. Encoded protein: CASSVGSNQPQHF.

The gene calls are TRBV28 and TRBJ2-7, with D perhaps matching TRBD1 or TRBD2 (7 bases each). V lost 6 bases and J lost 2, with 14 bases in between. Per germline, CDR1 MDHEN and CDR2 SYDVKM. The CDR3 loop spans 14 amino acids. Here the CDR3 reads CASSRQGGAYEQYF. The CDR3 bases are TGTGCCAGCAGCCGACAGGGAGGGGCCTACGAGCAGTACTTC.